The 24 T cell receptor beta chains below were found in one sample sequenced in a study of T cells in Graves' hyperthyroidism and ophthalmopathy. Researchers amplified the TCR beta CDR3 regions from RNA transcripts. Primed by the HTBI set, a first-round RT-PCR was run on the TCR CDR3. TCRdb processed the multiplex PCR reads anew with MiXCR; each CDR3 protein has one entry. The sample holds around 200,000 distinct CDR3 sequences, 15% to 20% seen once. The sequencing input was blood. Receptors originate from a woman between 50 and 59 years old with Graves' hyperthyroidism.

The V call is TRBV14, the J call TRBJ1-5; TRBD1 might be the D (6 bases). The CDR3 is 12 residues long. The germline CDR1 and CDR2 sequences are SGHDN and FVKESK. V lost 6 bases and J lost 11, with 14 bases in between. CDR3 nucleotides: TGTGCCAGCAGTTTGGAAAGGGGGACCCAGCATTTT. Amino acids: CASSLERGTQHF.

The table lists this clonotype with a few counts. The rearrangement links TRBV20-1 to TRBJ1-6, with D maybe TRBD1 (5 bases). In germline, CDR1 is DFQATT, CDR2 SNEGSKA (reference sequence). This CDR3 contains 18 residues. V dropped 0 bases and J dropped 7 bases, with 22 bases sitting between them. CDR3: CSARDLITGSITNSPLHF. The CDR3 DNA is TGCAGTGCTAGAGATTTGATCACAGGCTCCATAACAAATTCACCCCTCCACTTT.

This clonotype appeared many times. The chain couples TRBV6-1 to TRBJ2-1; the match to TRBD2 covers 10 bases. Unmatched junction bases numbered 8, after V lost 7 bases and J lost 8 bases. From germline, CDR1 is MNHNS and CDR2 SASEGT. The CDR3 loop spans 14 amino acids. The CDR3 reads CASKGAGGLHEQFF. Here the CDR3 DNA reads TGTGCCAGCAAGGGAGCGGGGGGGCTCCATGAGCAGTTCTTC.

This clonotype was detected only a few times. V usage is TRBV4-3 and J usage is TRBJ2-1; TRBD1 matches 11 bases. This CDR3 has 16 residues. J lost 9 bases, V lost 4 bases, and 11 bases had no gene match. The V gene's germline CDR1 is LGHNA and CDR2 YSLEER. CDR3 in DNA: TGCGCCAGCAGCCCACAACCGGGACAGGGGGTGAGTGAGCAGTTCTTC. It translates to CASSPQPGQGVSEQFF.

This clonotype was recorded at least ten times. The chain employs TRBV12-3 or TRBV12-4 and TRBJ2-7; 10 nucleotides match TRBD1. With V trimmed by 5 bases and J by 5 bases, 6 bases remained unmatched. The CDR3 loop spans 14 amino acids. The CDR3 region is CASSAGTGANEQYF. CDR3 sequence (DNA): TGTGCCAGCAGTGCCGGGACAGGGGCCAACGAGCAGTACTTC.

This clonotype was counted ten times or more. The gene calls are TRBV7-9 and TRBJ1-4; possibly TRBD1 for D (5 bases). V was cut by 5 bases and J by 5 bases, with 15 bases left in between. Germline values: CDR1 SEHNR, CDR2 FQNEAQ (reference sequence). The CDR3 is 15 amino acids. The CDR3 loop is CASSPRVYKNEKLFF. CDR3 coding DNA: TGTGCCAGCAGCCCCAGGGTTTACAAAAATGAAAAACTGTTTTTT.

This clonotype occurred many times. The chain carries TRBV2 and TRBJ1-2; possible D gene TRBD1, 6 bases. The length of the CDR3 is 13 residues. The germline gives CDR1 SNHLY, CDR2 FYNNEI. Trimming cost V 6 bases and J 3 bases, with 11 bases left between them. For the CDR3, the DNA is TGTGCCAGCAGGATACAGGGTGACTATGGCTACACCTTC. It specifies CASRIQGDYGYTF.

The rearrangement uses TRBV7-2 and TRBJ1-6, with a tentative D call TRBD1 (5 bases). The V end lost 3 bases, the J end lost 7 bases, and 16 bases lay between the germline ends. The CDR3 length is 16 residues. Germline CDR1 is SGHTA and CDR2 is FQGNSA. This CDR3 reads CASSLGPTQANSPLHF. In nucleotides, the CDR3 is TGTGCCAGCAGCTTGGGGCCCACACAGGCCAATTCACCCCTCCACTTT.

This clonotype was recorded at least ten times. The gene calls are TRBV7-9 and TRBJ1-3; no clear D gene. The CDR3 length is 17 residues. V was clipped by 4 bases and J by 0 bases, with 16 bases between them. Germline V gene lookup returns CDR1 SEHNR and CDR2 FQNEAQ (reference sequence). The CDR3 loop is CASSSVNAVPSGNTIYF. The DNA for the CDR3 is TGTGCCAGCAGCTCAGTTAACGCAGTTCCCTCTGGAAACACCATATATTTT.

The chain combines TRBV28 with TRBJ1-2, with D maybe TRBD1 (6 bases). Per the germline V gene, CDR1 is MDHEN and CDR2 is SYDVKM. The CDR3 length is 15 residues. V was clipped by 6 bases and J by 1 base, with 15 bases between them. The CDR3 DNA reads as TGTGCCAGCAGCCCACCCGGCAGGGGTAACTATGGCTACACCTTC. Its protein is CASSPPGRGNYGYTF.

This clonotype was counted at least ten times. The rearrangement joins TRBV11-2 to TRBJ2-3; D remains ambiguous. Germline V lookup: CDR1 SGHAT, CDR2 FQNNGV. With 5 bases removed from V and 6 bases from J, the gap between germline ends came to 12 bases. The CDR3 runs 13 residues. CDR3 protein: CASSLIRVDTQYF. In DNA, the CDR3 is TGTGCCAGCAGCCTAATCCGGGTGGATACGCAGTATTTT.

The rearrangement uses TRBV10-3 and TRBJ2-1, with 14 bases aligning to TRBD2. Germline V gives CDR1 ENHRY, CDR2 SYGVKD. CDR3 length: 17 amino acids. Trimming at V came to 0 bases and at J to 5 bases, leaving 3 bases not matched to a gene. The CDR3: CAISESGGLAGDNEQFF. The CDR3 DNA reads TGTGCCATCAGTGAGTCAGGGGGACTAGCGGGGGACAATGAGCAGTTCTTC.

In its sample, this clonotype was seen many times. The chain combines TRBV5-6 with TRBJ2-1, with D perhaps TRBD1 (5 bases). The CDR3 consists of 14 residues. Trimming took off 0 bases at V and 5 bases at J, with 9 bases between the two ends. Germline lookup yields CDR1 SGHDT and CDR2 YYEEEE. The CDR3 nucleotides are TGTGCCAGCAGCTTGGGGGCAGGGAACAATGAGCAGTTCTTC. Its translation is CASSLGAGNNEQFF.

This clonotype was observed many times. The gene calls are TRBV20-1 and TRBJ2-1, with D possibly matching TRBD2 (5 bases). Germline V lookup: CDR1 DFQATT, CDR2 SNEGSKA (reference sequence). CDR3 length: 12 residues. CDR3 sequence (DNA): TGCGCTGCGAGGGTTTCCTACAATGAGCAGTTCTTC. Its protein product is CAARVSYNEQFF.

About this clonotype: This could be a read error, since a much larger clone is one nucleotide away. The rearrangement joins TRBV7-9 to TRBJ2-4, with D perhaps TRBD2 (6 bases). This CDR3 comprises 16 residues. Germline V CDR1 and CDR2: SEHNR, FQNEAQ (reference sequence). The CDR3 nucleotides are TGTGCCAGCAGCTTAGCCCCCCCCGGGAGAAGGAACATTCAGTGCTTC. Amino acids: CASSLAPPGRRNIQCF.

This clonotype was detected many times. This chain joins TRBV12-3 or TRBV12-4 and TRBJ1-2; 7 bases are shared with TRBD1. The CDR3 spans 13 residues. Trimming removed 2 bases from V and 7 bases from J; junction bases left unmatched: 4. CDR3 coding DNA: TGTGCCAGCAGTTTATCAGGGGGTACTGGCTACACCTTC. This codes for CASSLSGGTGYTF.

At least ten counts were recorded for this clonotype. This rearrangement joins TRBV7-8 to TRBJ2-7, with 9 nucleotides matching TRBD2. V lost 5 bases to trimming and J lost 4 bases; unmatched junction nucleotides: 6. CDR3 length: 14 residues. The germline CDR1 and CDR2 sequences are SGHVS and FQNEAQ. In nucleotides, the CDR3 is TGTGCCAGCAGCCCTAGCGGGGATGGTTACGAGCAGTACTTC. As protein: CASSPSGDGYEQYF.

In its sample, this clonotype was seen many times. The DNA of the CDR3 is TGTGCCAGTAAACAGGGGAGCGAGCAGTACTTC. Protein product: CASKQGSEQYF. The chain joins TRBV19 to TRBJ2-7; 7 bases align to TRBD1. Per the germline V gene, CDR1 is LNHDA and CDR2 is SQIVND (reference sequence). The CDR3 covers 11 residues. V lost 7 bases, J lost 6 bases, and 3 bases stayed unmatched.

In this sample, this clonotype turned up many times. This chain links TRBV12-3 or TRBV12-4 with TRBJ1-2; perhaps TRBD1 as D (6 bases). This CDR3 spans 15 amino acids. V was clipped by 7 bases and J by 4 bases, with 19 bases between them. The CDR3 reads CASIPGGGLSYGYTF. The CDR3, as DNA: TGTGCCAGCATCCCTGGGGGGGGGCTCAGCTATGGCTACACCTTC.

In its sample, this clonotype was seen many times. This chain links TRBV28 with TRBJ1-2; TRBD1 agrees at 8 bases. Germline V gives CDR1 MDHEN, CDR2 SYDVKM. The CDR3 extends over 15 amino acids. Trimming at V came to 7 bases and at J to 5 bases, leaving 12 bases not matched to a gene. The CDR3 here is CASTKWRDRSYGYTF. The CDR3 DNA follows: TGTGCCAGCACCAAGTGGAGGGACAGGAGTTATGGCTACACCTTC.

The chain links TRBV5-4 to TRBJ2-3; D uncertain. Germline V gene data show CDR1 as SGHNT and CDR2 as YYREEE (reference sequence). V was cut by 9 bases and J by 4 bases, with 18 bases left in between. This CDR3 is built from 14 residues. The CDR3 region has the DNA TGTGCCAACACCTCAATCGGCTTGGCAGATACGCAGTATTTT. This encodes CANTSIGLADTQYF.

This clonotype was recorded at least ten times. The chain links TRBV5-1 to TRBJ1-4; tentatively, D is TRBD1 (5 bases). This CDR3 comprises 16 residues. Trimming pared 1 base from V and 0 bases from J, leaving 10 bases between. The germline CDR1 and CDR2 sequences are SGHRS and YFSETQ. CDR3 bases: TGCGCCAGCAGCTTGAGGCTGACAGCAACTAATGAAAAACTGTTTTTT. This gives the protein CASSLRLTATNEKLFF.

This clonotype came up many times. V gene TRBV28 combines with J gene TRBJ1-5; D possibly corresponds to TRBD1 (6 bases). Germline lookup yields CDR1 MDHEN and CDR2 SYDVKM. V lost 5 bases, J lost 11 bases, and 22 bases lay in between. This CDR3 has 15 residues. Here the CDR3 DNA reads TGTGCCAGCAGTCCCCTGCTCGACAGGTCCAAGGCCCAGCATTTT. Protein product: CASSPLLDRSKAQHF.

This clonotype has a count of ten or more. The chain links TRBV5-1 to TRBJ1-2; perhaps TRBD1 as D (6 bases). The germline gives CDR1 SGHRS, CDR2 YFSETQ. Trimming cost V 4 bases and J 4 bases, with 14 bases left between them. The CDR3 totals 14 residues. CDR3 DNA: TGCGCCAGCAGCGCGGGACAACTCAGCTATGGCTACACCTTC. This translates into CASSAGQLSYGYTF.